This T cell receptor (beta chain) was documented in a study of sequential checkpoint blockade in melanoma. Treatment meaning: randomized to nivolumab then ipilimumab (arm A) or the reverse (arm B). The protocol was immunoSEQ multiplex PCR, while the TCRdb copy is restricted to in-frame clones and leaves out a portion. The sample gives approximately 7,700 clones, 45% to 70% of which show up once; approximately 18% is in the top ten. This CDR3 comprises 13 residues. Germline CDR1 and CDR2: MNHEY and SMNVEV (reference sequence). The germline V and J ends were trimmed by 4 bases and 1 base, with 8 bases remaining between them.

The receptor's source is a human donor with melanoma. The rearrangement links TRBV27 to TRBJ2-7; D is ambiguous. Specimen: CD8+ T cells sorted from blood (inferred from file names), collected from a patient given nivolumab and ipilimumab in sequence. The CDR3 bases are TGTGCCAGCAGTTCTTACGGTTCCTACGAGCAGTACTTC. As protein: CASSSYGSYEQYF.